The 28 T cell receptor beta chains below come from one sample, sequenced in a study of preoperative IRX-2 immunotherapy in early breast cancer. Libraries were prepared by immunoSEQ multiplex PCR; TCRdb keeps only in-frame clonotypes and omits some of them. Here the sample spans about 28,000 clones, over 75% being singletons. Treatment here: preoperative locoregional IRX-2 cytokine immunotherapy. This sample was taken from a patient treated with IRX-2 immunotherapy. The receptor set was obtained from a human donor with breast cancer.

V and J are TRBV1 and TRBJ2-3. TRBV1 represents a pseudogene. The CDR3 extends over 16 amino acids. The CDR3 nucleotides read TGCGCCAGCAGCCATAGGGAGGGGGCGAGCACAGATACGCAGTATTTT. This gives the protein CASSHREGASTDTQYF.

The chain combines TRBV7-1 with TRBJ1-1; a possible D gene is TRBD1 (5 bases). TRBV7-1 is given ORF status, its function remaining uncertain. The CDR3 covers 15 residues. V lost 9 bases and J 0 bases, leaving 17 bases between the germline ends. The CDR3: CASTTAGMMNTEAFF. CDR3 sequence (DNA): TGTGCCAGTACTACGGCAGGGATGATGAACACTGAAGCTTTCTTT.

This clone occurred a few times. This chain joins TRBV6-8 and TRBJ2-4; D may match TRBD1 or TRBD2 (5 bases each). V shed 5 bases and J shed 7 bases, with 12 bases lying between them. CDR3 length equals 13 residues. Germline lookup yields CDR1 MNHGY and CDR2 SAAAGT. This CDR3 reads CASSVIRDNIQYF. In DNA, the CDR3 is TGTGCCAGCAGTGTTATCCGGGACAACATTCAGTACTTC.

The chain links TRBV6-8 to TRBJ2-5, with D perhaps assigned TRBD1 or TRBD2 (5 bases each). CDR1 and CDR2 from the germline V gene are MNHGY and SAAAGT. Trimming removed 5 bases at V and 5 bases at J, with 9 bases between. CDR3 length: 12 residues. The DNA for the CDR3 is TGTGCCAGCAGTGATGAGGGGGAGACCCAGTACTTC. The encoded protein is CASSDEGETQYF.

The rearrangement uses TRBV7-1 and TRBJ1-2; D unclear. TRBV7-1 is noted as an ORF with a role that remains uncertain. Deletions cut 5 bases from V and 6 bases from J, with 13 bases between. The CDR3 covers 13 residues. CDR3 sequence (DNA): TGTGCCAGCAGCCGTGATGGGATAGATGGCTACACCTTC. Residues: CASSRDGIDGYTF.

The chain joins TRBV6-8 to TRBJ1-1, with D perhaps matching TRBD1 (6 bases). Germline CDR1 MNHGY, CDR2 SAAAGT. The CDR3 is 13 amino acids. V was clipped by 0 bases and J by 5 bases, with 7 bases between them. CDR3 region: CASSYSRGTEAFF. The CDR3 DNA is TGTGCCAGCAGTTACTCGAGGGGGACTGAAGCTTTCTTT.

The V call is TRBV23-1, the J call TRBJ2-3; D uncertain. TRBV23-1 is an open reading frame, and its role is uncertain. The CDR3 spans 14 residues. V lost 6 bases and J lost 5, with 15 bases in between. CDR3 in DNA: TGCGCCAGCAGCCAAGTTGTGACACAAGATACGCAGTATTTT. This sequence encodes CASSQVVTQDTQYF.

V gene TRBV11-3 combines with J gene TRBJ2-3; 7 bases agree with TRBD1. The germline CDR1 and CDR2 sequences are SGHNT and YENEEA. The CDR3 is 14 residues long. Trimming at V came to 5 bases and at J to 3 bases, leaving 5 bases not matched to a gene. CDR3 sequence (DNA): TGTGCCAGCAGCCCTCGGACAGGAACAGATACGCAGTATTTT. It is translated as CASSPRTGTDTQYF.

The rearrangement uses TRBV6-7 and TRBJ1-6; 8 bases align to TRBD1. TRBV6-7 is classed as an ORF, of uncertain function. The CDR3 is 15 amino acids. After removal of 8 bases from V and 6 bases from J, the junction contained 9 bases not matched to a gene. The CDR3 DNA follows: TGTGCCAGCGTCCGGACAGGGCGGAGTAATTCACCCCTCCACTTT. Translated, it gives CASVRTGRSNSPLHF.

The chain is built from TRBV11-3 and TRBJ2-7, with D maybe TRBD2 (5 bases). The ends were cut back, 0 bases at V and 3 bases at J, with 15 bases in the middle. Germline lookup yields CDR1 SGHNT and CDR2 YENEEA. The CDR3 is 16 residues long. This chain's CDR3 is CASSLDRERLFYEQYF. Here the CDR3 DNA reads TGTGCCAGCAGCTTAGATAGGGAGCGGCTTTTCTACGAGCAGTACTTC.

This clone has only a few counts. The chain combines TRBV6-8 with TRBJ1-4; 8 bases map to TRBD1. The CDR3 sequence is 13 residues long. CDR1 and CDR2 from the germline V gene are MNHGY and SAAAGT. V was pared by 10 bases and J by 5 bases, with 6 bases of the junction left unmatched. CDR3 in amino acids: CAIRGQANEKLFF. The CDR3 DNA reads as TGTGCCATCCGGGGACAGGCGAATGAAAAACTGTTTTTT.

The chain recombines TRBV6-8 with TRBJ1-5; 9 nucleotides align to TRBD1. The V and J ends lost 5 bases and 7 bases, in that order; junction bases with no gene match: 9. Germline CDR1 is MNHGY and CDR2 is SAAAGT. The CDR3 has 15 residues. CDR3 loop: CASSKTGGRGQPQHF. The CDR3 DNA reads TGTGCCAGCAGTAAAACAGGGGGCCGGGGGCAGCCCCAGCATTTT.

The gene calls are TRBV6-8 and TRBJ1-2; tentative D call: TRBD1 (6 bases). The CDR3 is 15 amino acids. Looked up from germline, CDR1 is MNHGY and CDR2 is SAAAGT. V gave up 9 bases and J gave up 3 bases, with 20 bases separating them. CDR3 coding DNA: TGTGCCAGTCATAAGGGGGGGCGGGTGTACTATGGCTACACCTTC. Translated: CASHKGGRVYYGYTF.

This CDR3 reads CATSRERRNEKLFF. CDR3 nucleotide sequence: TGTGCCACCAGCAGAGAGCGCCGGAATGAAAAACTGTTTTTT. The gene calls are TRBV15 and TRBJ1-4; D uncertain. Germline CDR1 is LNHNV and CDR2 is YYDKDF (reference sequence). The CDR3 extends over 14 amino acids. V dropped 0 bases and J dropped 5 bases, with 7 bases sitting between them.

This chain joins TRBV6-8 and TRBJ2-2, with a tentative D call TRBD1 (5 bases). The germline gives CDR1 MNHGY, CDR2 SAAAGT. V shed 8 bases and J shed 5 bases, with 18 bases lying between them. The CDR3 is 15 residues long. The chain's CDR3 is CASSPAAGHTGELFF. In DNA, the CDR3 is TGTGCCAGCTCGCCAGCCGCAGGGCATACCGGGGAGCTGTTTTTT.

The genes are TRBV15 and TRBJ2-1; TRBD2 aligns across 8 bases. V shed 5 bases, J shed 4 bases, and the junction held 19 bases outside the gene matches. The CDR3 length is 19 residues. Germline loops: CDR1 LNHNV, CDR2 YYDKDF (reference sequence). The CDR3 sequence is CATSPLAGLGVGLYNEQFF. CDR3 DNA: TGTGCCACCAGCCCTTTAGCGGGACTGGGGGTAGGCCTATACAATGAGCAGTTCTTC.

The chain links TRBV11-3 to TRBJ1-1, with D possibly matching TRBD1 (6 bases). Trimming shortened V by 5 bases and J by 5 bases, and 18 bases separated the two germline ends. The CDR3 sequence is 15 residues long. Germline CDR1 and CDR2: SGHNT and YENEEA. CDR3 sequence (DNA): TGTGCCAGCAGCGGTCCAGGGGCCGGGGGTACTGAAGCTTTCTTT. Translation gives CASSGPGAGGTEAFF.

The rearrangement uses TRBV7-6 and TRBJ2-2; TRBD1 might be the D (7 bases). Trimming cost V 5 bases and J 5 bases, with 18 bases left between them. The CDR3 consists of 16 residues. Germline V lookup: CDR1 SGHVS, CDR2 FNYEAQ. In DNA form, the CDR3 reads TGTGCCAGCAGCCAGAGACAGGGAGGCGAGACCGGGGAGCTGTTTTTT. Protein: CASSQRQGGETGELFF.

The genes are TRBV10-1 and TRBJ2-2; D is ambiguous. V was shortened by 1 base and J by 6 bases, with 6 bases between the two germline ends. The germline CDR1 and CDR2 sequences are WNHNN and SYGVQD (reference sequence). The length of the CDR3 is 13 residues. The CDR3 protein is CASSEFVSGELFF. CDR3 DNA: TGCGCCAGCAGTGAGTTTGTGTCCGGGGAGCTGTTTTTT.

The sample holds a few counts of this clone. The chain recombines TRBV30 with TRBJ1-2; D is undetermined. Trimming took 0 bases from V and 5 from J, leaving 10 bases between them. The germline CDR1 and CDR2 sequences are GTSNPN and SVGIG (reference sequence). The CDR3 sequence is 13 residues long. The CDR3 region has the DNA TGTGCCTGGAGTGTACTCTCGGGTTATGGCTACACCTTC. It specifies CAWSVLSGYGYTF.

V is TRBV18 and J is TRBJ2-7, with a weak D call TRBD1 (5 bases). V was cut by 2 bases and J by 5 bases, with 16 bases left in between. This CDR3 has 15 residues. Per germline, CDR1 KGHSH and CDR2 LQKENI. The CDR3: CASSPNVQGGHEQYF. For the CDR3, the DNA is TGTGCCAGCTCACCAAACGTTCAGGGTGGCCACGAGCAGTACTTC.

This chain links TRBV6-8 with TRBJ1-6; no definite D call. The CDR3 runs 12 residues. CDR1 is MNHGY, CDR2 SAAAGT, per germline. Trimming left V 7 bases short and J 8 bases short, with 9 bases between. The CDR3 bases are TGTGCCAGCACTCCCGGGGATTCACCCCTCCACTTT. Its protein product is CASTPGDSPLHF.

The rearrangement joins TRBV7-6 to TRBJ1-2; the D gene is possibly TRBD1 (5 bases). V was cut by 5 bases and J by 4 bases, with 14 bases left in between. CDR1 and CDR2 from the germline V gene are SGHVS and FNYEAQ. CDR3 length equals 14 residues. CDR3 in amino acids: CASSRMGGSYGYTF. The CDR3 region has the DNA TGTGCCAGCAGCCGAATGGGGGGAAGCTATGGCTACACCTTC. The complete variable domain, with remaining parts taken from reference TRBV7-6 and TRBJ1-2, reads GAGVSQSPRYKVTKRGQDVALRCDPISGHVSLYWYRQALGQGPEFLTYFNYEAQQDKSGLPNDRFSAERPEGSISTLTIQRTEQRDSAMYRCASSRMGGSYGYTFGSGTRLTVV.

This clone showed up just once. The chain has TRBV23-1 and TRBJ2-4; D is unclear. TRBV23-1 is given ORF status, its function remaining uncertain. Trimming shortened V by 8 bases and J by 2 bases, and 10 bases separated the two germline ends. This CDR3 is built from 13 residues. This chain's CDR3 is CASLGGPKNIQYF. CDR3 bases: TGCGCCAGCCTTGGTGGACCCAAAAACATTCAGTACTTC.

The chain recombines TRBV25-1 with TRBJ1-1, with D uncertain. V was cut by 7 bases and J by 2 bases, with 11 bases left in between. The CDR3 extends over 13 amino acids. The germline V gene has CDR1 MGHDK and CDR2 SYGVNS. CDR3 loop: CASTRLSNTEAFF. The CDR3 DNA reads TGTGCCAGCACCAGACTGAGCAACACTGAAGCTTTCTTT.

The rearrangement uses TRBV9 and TRBJ2-3; D is possibly TRBD2 (5 bases). The length of the CDR3 is 14 residues. V was clipped by 0 bases and J by 5 bases, with 10 bases between them. Germline values: CDR1 SGDLS, CDR2 YYNGEE. CDR3 residues: CASSVGLALDTQYF. Here the CDR3 DNA reads TGTGCCAGCAGCGTAGGTCTAGCTCTAGATACGCAGTATTTT.

This clone was counted only a few times. The V call is TRBV6-8, the J call TRBJ1-5; D may be TRBD1 (5 bases). Per the germline V gene, CDR1 is MNHGY and CDR2 is SAAAGT. This CDR3 is built from 16 residues. V was pared by 5 bases and J by 2 bases, with 16 bases between. The CDR3 protein is CASSGTGPRGNQPQHF. CDR3 DNA: TGTGCCAGCAGTGGCACGGGGCCACGAGGCAATCAGCCCCAGCATTTT.

This clone was seen only once. The chain uses TRBV15 and TRBJ2-4; 13 nucleotides agree with TRBD2. This CDR3 has 16 amino acids. CDR1 is LNHNV, CDR2 YYDKDF, per germline (reference sequence). J was trimmed by 6 bases and V by 0 bases; bases with no gene match: 2. The CDR3 DNA is TGTGCCACCAGCAGAGATAGACTAGCGGGGGGAAACATTCAGTACTTC. It codes for CATSRDRLAGGNIQYF. Filled out from reference TRBV15 and TRBJ2-4, the complete variable domain reads DAMVIQNPRYQVTQFGKPVTLSCSQTLNHNVMYWYQQKSSQAPKLLFHYYDKDFNNEADTPDNFQSRRPNTSFCFLDIRSPGLGDTAMYLCATSRDRLAGGNIQYFGAGTRLSVL.